This is a list of T cell receptor beta chains from one sample in a study of blood T cell repertoires in COVID-19. Assay used: immunoSEQ multiplex PCR; TCRdb lists only in-frame clones, some missing. The data show 200,000 to 300,000 clones, with approximately 81% seen just once and less than 5% held by the top ten. The sample taken for sequencing was peripheral blood. Every receptor here comes from a man aged 55 to 70 with acute or convalescent COVID-19. Both conserved end residues are part of each CDR3. The order of the fields is J gene, clone size, D gene, V gene, CDR3 protein, CDR3 DNA. A D gene is named only where the DNA matches it firmly. Where a row states a size, it is once, few, many or the class of an expanded clone; other rows omit it.

TRBJ2-7 few . TRBV4-1 CASSQVFSSSYEQYF TGCGCCAGCAGCCAAGTCTTCTCTAGTTCTTACGAGCAGTACTTC
TRBJ1-1 . . TRBV30 CAWRGWGGSTEAFF TGTGCCTGGAGGGGATGGGGGGGGAGTACTGAAGCTTTCTTT
TRBJ1-1 once . TRBV28 CASRTHLGGVDTEAFF TGTGCCAGCAGGACCCATCTCGGGGGGGTGGACACTGAAGCTTTCTTT
TRBJ1-1 . . TRBV15 CATSRARGGWGNTEAFF TGTGCCACCAGCAGAGCTCGGGGGGGCTGGGGGAACACTGAAGCTTTCTTT
TRBJ2-7 few TRBD2 TRBV19 CASSPNSGGADEQYF TGTGCCAGTAGTCCAAATAGCGGGGGGGCCGACGAGCAGTACTTC
TRBJ2-1 . TRBD2 TRBV6-1 CASSARLTGGPNEQFF TGTGCCAGCAGTGCTCGCCTGACGGGAGGGCCGAATGAGCAGTTCTTC
TRBJ1-1 . . TRBV7-3 CASSLNGQTVNTEAFF TGTGCCAGCAGCTTAAATGGCCAGACAGTGAACACTGAAGCTTTCTTT
TRBJ2-3 . . TRBV6-5 CASSYSSQGYTDTQYF TGTGCCAGCAGTTACTCGTCGCAGGGATACACAGATACGCAGTATTTT
TRBJ1-1 . . TRBV12-3/TRBV12-4 CASSLNRYTEAFF TGTGCCAGCAGCCTAAACCGGTACACTGAAGCTTTCTTT
TRBJ2-6 . . TRBV12-2 CASRSRTSGTSGANVLTF TGTGCAAGTCGTTCTAGGACTAGCGGGACCTCTGGGGCCAACGTCCTGACTTTC
TRBJ2-7 . . TRBV3-1/TRBV3-2 CASSQEAVSYEQYF TGTGCCAGCAGCCAAGAGGCGGTCTCCTACGAGCAGTACTTC
TRBJ2-3 . TRBD2 TRBV11-2 CASSLGGAGGKDTQYF TGTGCCAGCAGCTTAGGCGGAGCGGGAGGTAAAGATACGCAGTATTTT
TRBJ2-5 . TRBD2 TRBV6-1 CASSEGGSGSGETQYF TGTGCCAGCAGTGAAGGGGGTAGCGGGAGCGGGGAGACCCAGTACTTC
TRBJ2-7 . . TRBV28 CASSLWWTSTYEQYF TGTGCCAGCAGTTTATGGTGGACTTCAACCTACGAGCAGTACTTC
TRBJ2-7 . . TRBV27 CASSPDGGEEQYF TGTGCCAGCAGCCCGGATGGAGGCGAAGAGCAGTACTTC
TRBJ2-3 . TRBD2 TRBV20-1 CSASSSGLMDTQYF TGCAGTGCTAGTTCTAGCGGTCTAATGGATACGCAGTATTTT
TRBJ2-1 . TRBD1 TRBV7-3 CASSLTRDRGVEQFF TGTGCCAGCAGCCTGACAAGGGACAGGGGGGTTGAGCAGTTCTTC
TRBJ1-1 . TRBD1 TRBV25-1 CASSAGTGGDTEAFF TGTGCCAGCAGTGCGGGGACAGGGGGGGACACTGAAGCTTTCTTT
TRBJ2-3 . . TRBV19 CASKAVSTDTQYF TGTGCCAGTAAGGCGGTTAGCACAGATACGCAGTATTTT
TRBJ2-7 . . TRBV19 CASSQLERGYEQYF TGTGCCAGTAGTCAGCTTGAAAGAGGCTACGAGCAGTACTTC
TRBJ1-2 . . TRBV7-3 CASSPGGTEANYGYTF TGTGCCAGCAGCCCCGGCGGGACGGAAGCTAACTATGGCTACACCTTC
TRBJ1-1 . . TRBV6-5 CASRLLGGNTEAFF TGTGCCAGCAGGTTGCTTGGGGGGAATACTGAAGCTTTCTTT
TRBJ2-1 . . TRBV6-5 CATAKTNRGEQFF TGTGCCACGGCCAAAACGAATAGAGGTGAGCAGTTCTTC
TRBJ2-7 . TRBD2 TRBV3-1/TRBV3-2 CASSQDPGLDYEQYF TGTGCCAGCAGCCAAGATCCGGGACTAGATTACGAGCAGTACTTC
TRBJ2-1 . . TRBV10-3 CAACDGTPYNEQFF TGTGCCGCCTGCGACGGGACACCTTACAATGAGCAGTTCTTC
TRBJ1-1 . . TRBV5-4 CASSLGQSNTEAFF TGTGCCAGCAGCTTGGGACAGTCGAACACTGAAGCTTTCTTT
TRBJ2-2 once . TRBV19 CASRSGQNTGELFF TGTGCCAGTAGGTCGGGACAGAACACCGGGGAGCTGTTTTTT
TRBJ2-1 . . TRBV19 CASSMDERAYNEQFF TGTGCCAGTAGTATGGACGAGCGGGCCTACAATGAGCAGTTCTTC
TRBJ1-4 . . TRBV2 CASSSLRAGAGYEKLFF TGTGCCAGCAGTTCCCTCAGGGCGGGGGCAGGCTATGAAAAACTGTTTTTT
TRBJ2-7 . TRBD1 TRBV11-2 CASSLRQGAYEQYF TGTGCCAGCAGCTTGAGACAGGGGGCCTACGAGCAGTACTTC
TRBJ2-2 . . TRBV10-3 CAISLGDLVAGELFF TGTGCCATCAGCCTAGGGGATCTCGTGGCCGGGGAGCTGTTTTTT
TRBJ2-1 . TRBD1 TRBV19 CASTLDRGYNEQFF TGTGCCAGTACTTTGGACAGGGGGTACAATGAGCAGTTCTTC
TRBJ1-3 few TRBD1 TRBV11-2 CASSYDRDTIYF TGTGCCAGCAGCTACGACAGGGACACCATATATTTT
TRBJ2-2 once TRBD1 TRBV11-2 CASSSALDRRNTGELFF TGTGCCAGCAGCTCAGCGTTGGACAGGAGGAACACCGGGGAGCTGTTTTTT
TRBJ1-5 . TRBD1 TRBV27 CASSPWGRGLNQPQHF TGTGCCAGCAGTCCCTGGGGCAGGGGGCTGAATCAGCCCCAGCATTTT
TRBJ1-5 . . TRBV5-8 CASRERQALSNQPQHF TGTGCCAGCAGGGAAAGACAGGCCCTTAGCAATCAGCCCCAGCATTTT
TRBJ2-1 . TRBD2 TRBV3-1/TRBV3-2 CASSSPGTSGGSSYNEQFF TGTGCCAGCAGCAGTCCCGGGACTAGCGGGGGTAGCTCCTACAATGAGCAGTTCTTC
TRBJ2-7 few TRBD1 TRBV5-4 CASSPGTGTPYEQYF TGTGCCAGCAGTCCCGGGACAGGGACTCCCTACGAGCAGTACTTC
TRBJ1-5 . . TRBV9 CASSETGIDQPQHF TGTGCCAGCAGCGAGACAGGTATCGATCAGCCCCAGCATTTT
TRBJ2-5 . TRBD1 TRBV29-1 CSVYTGTGETQYF TGCAGCGTTTATACCGGGACAGGGGAGACCCAGTACTTC
TRBJ2-7 few . TRBV6-5 CASSYQGRSNEQYF TGTGCCAGCAGTTACCAGGGGAGAAGCAACGAGCAGTACTTC
TRBJ1-4 . . TRBV5-1 CASSLVGDEKLFF TGCGCCAGCAGCTTAGTAGGGGATGAAAAACTGTTTTTT
TRBJ2-5 . . TRBV5-1 CASSFPNQETQYF TGCGCCAGCAGCTTCCCCAACCAAGAGACCCAGTACTTC
TRBJ2-5 . TRBD1 TRBV19 CASSMDYRGRETQYF TGTGCCAGTAGTATGGATTACAGGGGGCGAGAGACCCAGTACTTC
TRBJ2-7 once . TRBV15 CATSKTGSYEQYF TGTGCCACCAGCAAAACGGGTTCTTACGAGCAGTACTTC
TRBJ2-2 . . TRBV9 CASSPGTWNTGELFF TGTGCCAGCAGCCCGGGGACTTGGAACACCGGGGAGCTGTTTTTT
TRBJ2-1 . TRBD2 TRBV11-3 CASSLDGGAVNEQFF TGTGCCAGCAGCTTAGACGGGGGGGCGGTCAATGAGCAGTTCTTC
TRBJ2-7 once TRBD2 TRBV5-8 CASSPPSTSGRASSYEQYF TGTGCCAGCAGCCCCCCTTCGACTAGCGGGAGGGCTAGCTCCTACGAGCAGTACTTC
TRBJ1-2 once TRBD1 TRBV2 CARQRQGRGGYTF TGTGCCAGACAAAGACAGGGTAGGGGAGGCTACACCTTC
TRBJ1-5 once TRBD1 TRBV19 CASSDPYRPDRGSNQPQHF TGTGCCAGTAGCGATCCTTACCGGCCGGACAGGGGCAGCAATCAGCCCCAGCATTTT
TRBJ2-3 . TRBD2 TRBV5-5 CASSPDRLAGRDTQYF TGTGCCAGCAGCCCGGATCGACTAGCGGGGCGGGATACGCAGTATTTT
TRBJ2-2 . . TRBV28 CAELGRTAFLGAGELFF TGTGCCGAGTTGGGGCGGACAGCCTTCTTAGGGGCCGGGGAGCTGTTTTTT
TRBJ1-2 . . TRBV5-6 CASSPGFNYGYTF TGTGCCAGCAGCCCAGGGTTCAACTATGGCTACACCTTC
TRBJ1-6 . . TRBV5-5 CASSPVGADSPLHF TGTGCCAGCAGCCCCGTGGGGGCGGATTCACCCCTCCACTTT
TRBJ2-1 . TRBD2 TRBV10-3 CAISDPLGLADYNEQFF TGTGCCATCAGTGACCCACTGGGACTAGCGGACTACAATGAGCAGTTCTTC
TRBJ2-7 . . TRBV2 CASSLAQGTGSYEQYF TGTGCCAGCAGCTTAGCACAGGGGACTGGCTCCTACGAGCAGTACTTC